Detailed here is one T cell receptor (beta chain). Its matching antigen is unknown. Using immunoSEQ multiplex PCR, the repertoire was profiled, and TCRdb retains in-frame clones only, with some absent. This table has around 25,000 clones, about 85% appearing once. This record belongs to a study of tumor-infiltrating T cells and Merkel cell polyomavirus. The wider study: The T cells studied were CD8+ and recognized the Merkel cell polyomavirus KLL epitope. Treatment was non-standardized, spanning chemotherapy, radiation and immunotherapies. Findings and caveats of the study: A limitation is the study's small number of patients. Only one public clonotype, shared by two patients, appeared among some 420 sequences. MCC-specific survival was better with more unique KLL-specific clonotypes in tumors.

The germline V gene has CDR1 MDHEN and CDR2 SYDVKM. Trimming pared 7 bases from V and 5 bases from J, leaving 21 bases between. The CDR3 has 15 amino acids. Every patient's tumor was robustly positive for Merkel cell polyomavirus Large T antigen on immunohistochemistry. Sequenced: lymph node tissue. This chain links TRBV28 with TRBJ2-7; maybe TRBD1 (6 bases). The receptor's source is a man aged 50-60 years with Merkel cell carcinoma. DNA of the CDR3: TGTGCCAGCAAGCTACAGGGTAGATATCGGGACGAGCAGTACTTC. Amino acid sequence: CASKLQGRYRDEQYF.